A single sample is the source of the 15 T cell receptor beta chains below, sequenced in a study of human T cells and chemical hapten exposure. TCRdb recomputed calls from the RACE reads with MiXCR, one row per CDR3 protein. The top ten hold approximately 5.4% of the sample, which has under 450,000 distinct CDR3 sequences, around 6% seen once. As for time point: patch test 2, 6 weeks after DPC sensitization. Treatment given: therapeutic diphenylcyclopropenone sensitization with weekly scalp DPC. This specimen consisted of whole blood, obtained in connection with sensitization to the hapten diphenylcyclopropenone (DPC). The receptor source for this set is a young woman with alopecia areata. Some clones in this sample may be carry-over from other donors' samples.

The sample holds a few counts of this clonotype. The chain has TRBV10-3 and TRBJ2-3, with D tentatively TRBD2 (5 bases). The germline gives CDR1 ENHRY, CDR2 SYGVKD. This CDR3 region has 15 residues. Trimming left V 3 bases short and J 1 base short, with 11 bases between. In DNA, the CDR3 is TGTGCCATCAGTGATAATCTAGCTGGCACAGATACGCAGTATTTT. This encodes CAISDNLAGTDTQYF.

This chain links TRBV29-1 with TRBJ2-1; 7 bases are shared with TRBD1. Germline V lookup: CDR1 SQVTM, CDR2 ANQGSEA. Trimming took 4 bases from V and 4 from J; bases not matched to a gene: 10. The CDR3 sequence is 15 residues long. CDR3 nucleotide sequence: TGCAGCGTTGGCAGTGACAGGGCCGATTACAATGAGCAGTTCTTC. Its translation is CSVGSDRADYNEQFF.

This clonotype was recorded many times. V gene TRBV7-9 combines with J gene TRBJ2-1; D possibly corresponds to TRBD1 (5 bases). CDR1 SEHNR and CDR2 FQNEAQ come from the germline V gene (reference sequence). This CDR3 comprises 14 residues. Trimming cost V 10 bases and J 7 bases, with 20 bases left between them. The CDR3 nucleotides are TGTGCCACCCGGAGAGCAGGGCAGAGGAATGAGCAGTTCTTC. Protein: CATRRAGQRNEQFF.

This clonotype was seen only a few times. CDR3 nucleotides: TGTGCCAGCAGCTTAGCGTCGCTTGCAGATAGCAATCAGCCCCAGCATTTT. Translated: CASSLASLADSNQPQHF. V and J are TRBV7-8 and TRBJ1-5; D is ambiguous. This CDR3 region has 17 residues. The germline V and J ends were trimmed by 0 bases and 0 bases, with 12 bases remaining between them. Per the germline V gene, CDR1 is SGHVS and CDR2 is FQNEAQ.

This sequence joins TRBV4-3 and TRBJ1-1; 8 bases fit TRBD1. CDR1 is LGHNA, CDR2 YSLEER, per germline. Unmatched junction bases numbered 0, after V lost 1 base and J lost 2 bases. The CDR3 sequence is 14 residues long. The CDR3 DNA reads as TGCGCCAGCAGCCAAGCAGGGGGCAACACTGAAGCTTTCTTT. This gives the protein CASSQAGGNTEAFF.

The table lists this clonotype with a few counts. The V gene is TRBV3-1, the J gene TRBJ1-4; D is unclear. The CDR3 extends over 16 amino acids. Trimming removed 1 base from V and 2 bases from J, with 11 bases in between. Germline assignment: CDR1 LGHDT and CDR2 YNNKEL (reference sequence). The CDR3 nucleotides read TGTGCCAGCAGCCAAGGCGAGGTGTCGACTAATGAAAAACTGTTTTTT. Protein: CASSQGEVSTNEKLFF.

The chain combines TRBV20-1 with TRBJ1-5; TRBD1 might be the D (5 bases). With 2 bases removed from V and 3 bases from J, the gap between germline ends came to 14 bases. CDR3 length: 15 residues. Germline CDR1 is DFQATT and CDR2 is SNEGSKA (reference sequence). CDR3 sequence (DNA): TGCAGTGCTAGACAAAATACAGGATTCAATCAGCCCCAGCATTTT. Translation gives CSARQNTGFNQPQHF.

This clonotype appeared many times. This chain uses TRBV7-2 with TRBJ2-6, with D possibly being TRBD1 (6 bases). Trimming removed 2 bases at V and 2 bases at J, with 10 bases between. The CDR3 spans 16 residues. Germline CDR1 SGHTA, CDR2 FQGNSA. The DNA for the CDR3 is TGTGCCAGCAGCTTATCCCCAGGGGCTGGGGCCAACGTCCTGACTTTC. Amino acid sequence: CASSLSPGAGANVLTF.

This clonotype was recorded at least ten times. V and J are TRBV7-6 and TRBJ2-2; TRBD2 aligns across 8 bases. CDR3 length: 16 amino acids. The J segment lost 2 bases and the V segment lost 1 base, leaving 3 bases of the junction unmatched. CDR1 is SGHVS, CDR2 FNYEAQ, per germline. This CDR3 reads CASSLGTSPNTGELFF. The DNA of the CDR3 is TGTGCCAGCAGCTTAGGGACTAGCCCTAACACCGGGGAGCTGTTTTTT.

This rearrangement joins TRBV12-5 to TRBJ2-2; 8 bases agree with TRBD2. Trimming cost V 6 bases and J 1 base; bases outside gene matches: 7. The germline gives CDR1 LGHNT, CDR2 FRNRAP. CDR3 length: 16 residues. The CDR3 spells CASGRSAGGNTGELFF. For the CDR3, the DNA is TGTGCTAGTGGCCGATCGGCGGGGGGGAACACCGGGGAGCTGTTTTTT.

This clonotype was observed a handful of times. The CDR3 DNA sequence: TGTGCCAGCAGGTTAGCGGGGGGGCCTGATACGCAGTATTTT. This gives the protein CASRLAGGPDTQYF. The chain carries TRBV6-5 and TRBJ2-3, with 11 bases that match TRBD2. The CDR3 extends over 14 amino acids. Germline V lookup: CDR1 MNHEY, CDR2 SVGAGI. V shed 6 bases and J 6 bases; nucleotides not matched to a gene: 5.

Comment on this clonotype: A read error may account for a junction end that differs from germline. The genes are TRBV6-2 or TRBV6-3 and TRBJ2-2, with TRBD2 matching 10 bases. Germline V gives CDR1 MNHEY, CDR2 SVGEGT. This CDR3 has 18 residues. CDR3 DNA sequence: TGTGCCAGCAGCTACTCCCCTAGCGGGGGCCCGAACACCGGGGAGCTGTTTTTT. Its translation is CASSYSPSGGPNTGELFF.

There are many counts of this clonotype. The chain couples TRBV5-6 to TRBJ1-2; D gene unclear. The CDR3 spans 15 residues. The V gene lost 4 bases and the J gene lost 4 bases, with 17 bases spanning the gap. CDR1 is SGHDT and CDR2 is YYEEEE in the germline V gene. The CDR3 loop is CASSPIDSLAYGYTF. As DNA, the CDR3 is TGTGCCAGCAGCCCCATCGACTCATTGGCCTATGGCTACACCTTC.

This clonotype was picked up many times. This chain links TRBV4-1 with TRBJ1-2; D not resolved. Trimming pared 1 base from V and 1 base from J, leaving 13 bases between. The CDR3 sequence is 16 residues long. Germline V gene lookup returns CDR1 MGHRA and CDR2 YSYEKL. CDR3 bases: TGCGCCAGCAGCCAAGGAGTAGCATACCTTAACTATGGCTACACCTTC. Its protein product is CASSQGVAYLNYGYTF.

This clonotype showed up many times. The chain recombines TRBV6-2 or TRBV6-3 with TRBJ2-7; TRBD2 might be the D (6 bases). V was pared by 2 bases and J by 3 bases, with 11 bases between. The V gene's germline CDR1 is MNHEY and CDR2 SVGEGT. This CDR3 has 14 amino acids. The CDR3 sequence: CASSYRDSGYEQYF. The CDR3 nucleotides read TGTGCCAGCAGTTACCGGGACTCCGGCTACGAGCAGTACTTC.